This T cell receptor (beta chain) appears in the sequencing data of a study of blood T cell repertoires in COVID-19. In the study overall: Spain, Italy and the United States supplied samples that represented acute and convalescent COVID-19. Sources were T cells, B-cell-depleted T cells, or PBMCs; the material itself was cDNA or gDNA.

Germline V CDR1 and CDR2: MGHRA, YSYEKL. The CDR3 sequence is 15 residues long. V lost 1 base and J lost 6; bases outside the gene matches: 7. Seattle participants joined during active infection and were tracked over time. Original processing notes: Estimation of nucleated cell counts relied on the amplification of reference gene primers. Libraries were prepared by immunoSEQ multiplex PCR; TCRdb keeps only in-frame clonotypes and omits some of them. That table supplies the V and J calls and clone size; D and trimming were determined from the DNA. Of around 480,000 clones listed, 88% are singletons. This sequence joins TRBV4-1 and TRBJ2-3; 7 bases align to TRBD2. The origin of this receptor is a woman in her forties or fifties with COVID-19, enrolled during active disease. The sample consisted of peripheral blood. The CDR3 here is CASSQVLGGWDTQYF. CDR3 nucleotides: TGCGCCAGCAGCCAAGTACTGGGGGGGTGGGATACGCAGTATTTT.